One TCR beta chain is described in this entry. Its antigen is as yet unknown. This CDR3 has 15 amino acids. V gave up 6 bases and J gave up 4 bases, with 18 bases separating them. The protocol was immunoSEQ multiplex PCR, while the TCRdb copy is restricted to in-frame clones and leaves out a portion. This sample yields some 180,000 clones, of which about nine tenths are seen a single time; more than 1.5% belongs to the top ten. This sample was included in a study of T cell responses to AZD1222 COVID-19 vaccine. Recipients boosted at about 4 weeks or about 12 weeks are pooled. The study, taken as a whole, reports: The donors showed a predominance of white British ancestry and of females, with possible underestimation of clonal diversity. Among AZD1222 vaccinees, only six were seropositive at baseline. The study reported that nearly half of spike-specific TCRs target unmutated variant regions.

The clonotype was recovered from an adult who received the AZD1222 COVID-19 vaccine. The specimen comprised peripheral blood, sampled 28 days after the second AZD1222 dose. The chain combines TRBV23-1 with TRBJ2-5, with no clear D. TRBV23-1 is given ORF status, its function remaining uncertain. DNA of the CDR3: TGCGCCAGCAGCCCATCCGGCTACCACCCAGAGACCCAGTACTTC. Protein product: CASSPSGYHPETQYF.